This TCR beta chain is drawn from a study of control samples from healthy donors and cancer patients. The CDR3 covers 15 residues. Looked up from germline, CDR1 is LGHDT and CDR2 is YNNKEL (reference sequence). V lost 5 bases and J lost 6, with 18 bases in between. Libraries were prepared by immunoSEQ multiplex PCR; TCRdb keeps only in-frame clonotypes and omits some of them. The data show about 80,000 clones, roughly 91% seen once. Sequenced material: blood. The TCR originated in a man over 45 in good health. The chain combines TRBV3-1 (or the pseudogene TRBV3-2) with TRBJ2-3; maybe TRBD2 (7 bases). CDR3 in amino acids: CASSSQGGAGDTQYF. The CDR3 DNA sequence: TGTGCCAGCAGCTCTCAAGGGGGGGCCGGGGATACGCAGTATTTT.